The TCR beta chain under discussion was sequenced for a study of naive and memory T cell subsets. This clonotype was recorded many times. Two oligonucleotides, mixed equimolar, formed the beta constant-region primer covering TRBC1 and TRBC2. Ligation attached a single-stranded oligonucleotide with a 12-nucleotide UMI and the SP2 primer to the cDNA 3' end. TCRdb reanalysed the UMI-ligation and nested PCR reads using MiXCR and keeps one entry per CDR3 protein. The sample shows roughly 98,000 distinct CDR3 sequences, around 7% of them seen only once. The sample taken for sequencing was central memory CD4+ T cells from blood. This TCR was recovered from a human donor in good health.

This CDR3 reads CASSKAFGDRGTYGYTF. The DNA for the CDR3 is TGTGCCAGCAGCAAAGCCTTTGGGGACAGGGGCACCTATGGCTACACCTTC. The rearrangement uses TRBV21-1 and TRBJ1-2; the table calls TRBD1, which could not be checked here. TRBV21-1 is labeled a pseudogene. This CDR3 spans 17 amino acids.